This TCR beta chain emerged from a study of shared clonotypes between healthy human individuals. Overall study findings and caveats: An expected dependence of interdonor clonotype sharing on sequencing depth was noted. Memory subsets generally showed smaller estimated richness than naive subsets did. Sampling used blood alone; tissue repertoires probably differ.

Produced via immunoSEQ multiplex PCR; TCRdb's table is partial and in-frame only. Of roughly 590,000 clones in the sample, less than 97% were seen once. Naive CD8 cells comprised CD45RO-negative, CCR7-positively selected cells, excluding terminally differentiated effector memory CD45RA+ cells. Healthy and HIV-negative, the adult donors had no recent acute infections or vaccinations. The V gene's germline CDR1 is SGHNT and CDR2 YYREEE (reference sequence). This CDR3 is built from 14 residues. V dropped 2 bases and J dropped 5 bases, with 14 bases sitting between them. Points on this clone: Its specificity is not known.

This chain connects TRBV5-4 to TRBJ2-7; weak D call: TRBD2 (5 bases). This receptor was taken from a woman aged 25-40 years in good health. Sequenced sample: naive CD8+ T cells sorted from blood. The CDR3 region is CASSLIGGPDEQYF. In nucleotides, the CDR3 is TGTGCCAGCAGCTTAATCGGCGGGCCGGACGAGCAGTACTTC.